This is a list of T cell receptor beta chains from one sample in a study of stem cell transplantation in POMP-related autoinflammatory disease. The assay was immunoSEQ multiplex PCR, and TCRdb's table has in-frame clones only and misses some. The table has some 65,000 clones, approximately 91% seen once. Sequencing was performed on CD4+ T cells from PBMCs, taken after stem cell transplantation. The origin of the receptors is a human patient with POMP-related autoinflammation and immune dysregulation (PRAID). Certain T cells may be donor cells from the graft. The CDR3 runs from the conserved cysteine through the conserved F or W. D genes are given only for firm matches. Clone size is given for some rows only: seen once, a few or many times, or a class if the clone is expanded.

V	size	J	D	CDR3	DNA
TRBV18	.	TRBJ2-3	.	CASSPLLATTDTQYF	TGTGCCAGCTCGCCCCTTCTAGCGACCACAGATACGCAGTATTTT
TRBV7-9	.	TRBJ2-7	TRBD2	CASSYLAGGYEQYF	TGTGCCAGCAGCTATTTAGCGGGAGGGTACGAGCAGTACTTC
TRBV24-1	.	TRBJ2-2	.	CATSDSMNTGELFF	TGTGCCACCAGTGATTCCATGAACACCGGGGAGCTGTTTTTT
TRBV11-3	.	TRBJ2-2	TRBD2	CASSFGGPGLATGELFF	TGTGCCAGCAGCTTTGGGGGCCCTGGACTAGCCACCGGGGAGCTGTTTTTT
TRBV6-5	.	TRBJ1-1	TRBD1	CASSQGQGVTGEAFF	TGTGCCAGCAGCCAGGGACAGGGGGTGACTGGAGAAGCTTTCTTT
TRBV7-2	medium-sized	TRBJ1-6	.	CASSLAPGAGTPLHF	TGTGCCAGCAGCTTAGCCCCGGGGGCTGGGACACCCCTCCACTTT
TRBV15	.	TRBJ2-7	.	CATSRGRYEQYF	TGTGCCACCAGCAGAGGCCGATACGAGCAGTACTTC
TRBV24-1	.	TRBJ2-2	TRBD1	CATSEPTGGTGELFF	TGTGCCACCAGTGAACCGACAGGGGGTACCGGGGAGCTGTTTTTT
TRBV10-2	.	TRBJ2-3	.	CASRPTSTDTQYF	TGCGCCAGCAGACCAACTAGCACAGATACGCAGTATTTT
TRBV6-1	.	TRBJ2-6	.	CASSEDRISGANVLTF	TGTGCCAGCAGTGAAGACCGAATCTCTGGGGCCAACGTCCTGACTTTC
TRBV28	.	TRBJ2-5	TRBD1	CASSQNRGQRETQYF	TGTGCCAGCAGTCAAAACAGGGGGCAGCGAGAGACCCAGTACTTC
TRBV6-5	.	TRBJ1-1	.	CASRTISRTEAFF	TGTGCCAGCAGGACAATCTCCCGAACTGAAGCTTTCTTT
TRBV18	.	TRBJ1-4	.	CASSPTGSRGEKLFF	TGTGCCAGCTCACCCACGGGGAGCCGTGGTGAAAAACTGTTTTTT
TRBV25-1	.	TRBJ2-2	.	CASSDPGASDRELFF	TGTGCCAGCAGCGACCCTGGGGCTAGCGACCGGGAGCTGTTTTTT
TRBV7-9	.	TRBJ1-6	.	CASSFGDSPLHF	TGTGCCAGCAGCTTCGGGGATTCACCCCTCCACTTT
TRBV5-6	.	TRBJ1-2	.	CASSLVSRDYGYTF	TGTGCCAGCAGCTTGGTTTCAAGAGATTATGGCTACACCTTC
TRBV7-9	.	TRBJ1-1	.	CAREGPPNGEAFF	TGTGCCAGGGAGGGACCGCCGAACGGTGAAGCTTTCTTT
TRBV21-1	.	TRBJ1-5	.	CASTLRRDRGISNQPQHF	TGTGCCAGCACCCTGAGGAGGGACAGGGGGATTAGCAATCAGCCCCAGCATTTT
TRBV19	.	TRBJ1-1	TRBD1	CASRRTGTVMNTEAFF	TGTGCCAGTAGAAGAACCGGGACAGTCATGAACACTGAAGCTTTCTTT
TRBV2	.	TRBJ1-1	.	CATTGIFTEAFF	TGTGCCACTACAGGGATTTTCACTGAAGCTTTCTTT
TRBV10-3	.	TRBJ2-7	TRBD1	CAISPPDRDEQYF	TGTGCCATCAGTCCACCGGACAGGGACGAGCAGTACTTC
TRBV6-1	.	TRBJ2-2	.	CASSEGTANTGELFF	TGTGCCAGCAGTGAAGGAACCGCGAACACCGGGGAGCTGTTTTTT
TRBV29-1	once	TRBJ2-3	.	CSEGRGDTQYF	TGCAGCGAGGGGCGGGGAGATACGCAGTATTTT
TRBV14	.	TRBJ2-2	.	CASSRDVGKLFF	TGTGCCAGCAGCCGGGACGTTGGGAAGCTGTTTTTT
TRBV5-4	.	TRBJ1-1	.	CASSTYRGTEAFF	TGTGCCAGCAGCACCTACCGGGGCACTGAAGCTTTCTTT
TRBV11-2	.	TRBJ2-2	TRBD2	CASTGLAHTGELFF	TGTGCCAGCACCGGACTAGCCCATACCGGGGAGCTGTTTTTT
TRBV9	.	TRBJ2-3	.	CASSVGIGGPSTDTQYF	TGTGCCAGCAGCGTAGGTATTGGCGGCCCTAGCACAGATACGCAGTATTTT
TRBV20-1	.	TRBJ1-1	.	CSASLGGDRGSYEAFF	TGCAGTGCTAGTCTAGGAGGCGACAGAGGAAGTTATGAAGCTTTCTTT
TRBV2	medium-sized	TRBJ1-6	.	CASSDLSSYNSPLHF	TGTGCCAGCAGTGACTTGAGTTCCTATAATTCACCCCTCCACTTT
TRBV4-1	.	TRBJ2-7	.	CASSRLLVAYEQYF	TGCGCCAGCAGCCGGCTCCTCGTGGCCTACGAGCAGTACTTC
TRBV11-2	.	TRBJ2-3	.	CASSATREDTQYF	TGTGCCAGCAGCGCTACCAGGGAGGATACGCAGTATTTT
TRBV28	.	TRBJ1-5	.	CASVGGSVSNSNQPQHF	TGTGCCAGCGTTGGTGGCTCCGTGAGTAATAGCAATCAGCCCCAGCATTTT
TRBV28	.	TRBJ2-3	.	CASSRSSTDTQYF	TGTGCCAGCAGCCGATCCAGCACAGATACGCAGTATTTT
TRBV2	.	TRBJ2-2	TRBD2	CASTGWGLADTGELFF	TGTGCCAGCACTGGTTGGGGACTAGCTGACACCGGGGAGCTGTTTTTT
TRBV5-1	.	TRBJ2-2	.	CASKFPPRDTGELFF	TGCGCCAGCAAATTTCCGCCCCGGGACACCGGGGAGCTGTTTTTT
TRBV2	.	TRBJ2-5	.	CASKPLKRAIQETQYF	TGTGCCAGCAAACCCCTGAAGCGGGCGATTCAAGAGACCCAGTACTTC